This TCR beta chain was identified in a study of T cell repertoires in cytomegalovirus infection. Study at large: In the study, CMV epitopes included recently identified HLA-C-restricted and well-studied HLA-B-restricted ones. Matching HLA type and CMV infection were both indicated by public TCR beta signatures.

V was trimmed by 5 bases and J by 0 bases, leaving 11 bases between them. Looked up from germline, CDR1 is LGHNT and CDR2 is FRNRAP. The CDR3 is made up of 14 amino acids. On this clonotype itself: Its antigen is unknown.

TCRdb processed the reads anew with MiXCR; each CDR3 protein has one entry. Found here are about 920,000 distinct CDR3 sequences, roughly 30% of them singletons; the top ten hold about an eighth. The rearrangement uses TRBV12-5 and TRBJ2-7; possibly TRBD1 for D (5 bases). This specimen was cultured CD8+ T cells from PBMCs, taken from culture after CMV antigen stimulation. The TCR was taken from a human donor in good health (CMV status not recorded). Some clones in this sample may be carry-over from other donors' samples. The CDR3 DNA reads as TGTGCTAGTGGTCCCATGACAGACTCCTACGAGCAGTACTTC. Translated: CASGPMTDSYEQYF.